The rows below give T cell receptor beta chains drawn from one sample of a study of cytomegalovirus exposure and HLA in healthy donors. Clones were sequenced by immunoSEQ multiplex PCR, and TCRdb holds only the in-frame ones, with some missing. This table holds about 250,000 clones, more than 70% found once. The sequenced sample consisted of PBMCs. The receptors originated from a boy between 10 and 17 years old in good health and CMV-seronegative. Both conserved end residues are part of each CDR3. A D gene is named only where the DNA matches it firmly. Some rows mark clone size as missing; the rest say once, few, many or name a class of expanded clone.

V gene	D gene	J gene	CDR3 length	clone size	CDR3 protein	CDR3 DNA
TRBV5-1	.	TRBJ1-1	13	.	CASSARGDTEAFF	TGCGCCAGCAGCGCCAGGGGTGACACTGAAGCTTTCTTT
TRBV10-3	.	TRBJ1-1	14	few	CAISRQSGDTEAFF	TGTGCCATCAGCCGACAGTCGGGGGACACTGAAGCTTTCTTT
TRBV5-4	.	TRBJ2-3	15	.	CASSLDLAHTDTQYF	TGTGCCAGCAGCTTGGATCTAGCCCACACAGATACGCAGTATTTT
TRBV7-8	TRBD1	TRBJ2-4	16	.	CASSLRDRGAKNIQYF	TGTGCCAGCAGCTTACGGGACAGGGGAGCCAAAAACATTCAGTACTTC
TRBV6-5	TRBD1	TRBJ2-5	14	.	CASSRDSHQETQYF	TGTGCCAGCAGCCGGGACAGCCATCAAGAGACCCAGTACTTC
TRBV2	TRBD1	TRBJ1-6	17	few	CASSEEAWTGGDSPLHF	TGTGCCAGCAGTGAAGAAGCATGGACAGGGGGCGATTCACCCCTCCACTTT
TRBV19	TRBD2	TRBJ2-3	17	.	CASTQPLAGGSTDTQYF	TGTGCCAGTACTCAGCCCCTAGCGGGAGGGAGCACAGATACGCAGTATTTT
TRBV7-9	.	TRBJ1-1	11	.	CASSWDLRAFF	TGTGCCAGCAGCTGGGACTTGAGAGCTTTCTTT
TRBV11-2	.	TRBJ2-7	13	once	CASSRDLGYEQYF	TGTGCCAGCAGCCGGGACTTGGGCTACGAGCAGTACTTC
TRBV9	TRBD2	TRBJ2-3	15	few	CASREGLAGGDTQYF	TGTGCCAGCAGAGAGGGACTAGCGGGAGGAGATACGCAGTATTTT
TRBV10-1	TRBD2	TRBJ2-3	13	.	CASSGLATDTQYF	TGCGCCAGCAGCGGACTAGCCACAGATACGCAGTATTTT
TRBV5-1	.	TRBJ2-7	14	.	CASSFRVPPYEQYF	TGCGCCAGCAGCTTCAGGGTCCCTCCCTACGAGCAGTACTTC
TRBV9	TRBD2	TRBJ2-7	17	.	CASSVGSVAGVSYEQYF	TGTGCCAGCAGCGTAGGGTCCGTAGCGGGAGTTTCTTACGAGCAGTACTTC
TRBV5-1	.	TRBJ1-5	14	.	CASSLASGYQPQHF	TGCGCCAGCAGCTTGGCCTCGGGGTATCAGCCCCAGCATTTT
TRBV5-6	.	TRBJ2-3	14	.	CASSFAANSDTQYF	TGTGCCAGCAGCTTTGCGGCGAACTCAGATACGCAGTATTTT
TRBV6-1	.	TRBJ1-2	14	.	CASSDPGLICGYTF	TGTGCCAGCAGTGACCCAGGCCTTATTTGTGGCTACACCTTC
TRBV7-9	.	TRBJ2-1	15	.	CASNNLGSSYNEQFF	TGTGCCAGTAATAACCTGGGGAGCTCCTACAATGAGCAGTTCTTC
TRBV27	TRBD1	TRBJ1-1	14	.	CASRRDRADTEAFF	TGTGCCAGCAGAAGGGACAGGGCTGACACTGAAGCTTTCTTT
TRBV4-1	.	TRBJ2-2	13	.	CASSLHNTGELFF	TGCGCCAGCAGCCTTCATAACACCGGGGAGCTGTTTTTT
TRBV9	TRBD2	TRBJ2-2	16	.	CASSVGGGGATGELFF	TGTGCCAGCAGCGTAGGGGGCGGGGGGGCGACCGGGGAGCTGTTTTTT
TRBV4-1	TRBD1	TRBJ2-3	14	many	CASSIRTGPDTQYF	TGCGCCAGCAGCATTCGGACAGGGCCAGATACGCAGTATTTT
TRBV13	TRBD2	TRBJ2-5	13	.	CASSSGGPKTQYF	TGTGCCAGCAGCTCGGGGGGGCCAAAGACCCAGTACTTC
TRBV5-4	.	TRBJ1-1	12	.	CASSTRDKEAFF	TGTGCCAGCAGCACCCGGGACAAAGAAGCTTTCTTT
TRBV5-4	TRBD2	TRBJ2-5	15	.	CASSLGLAAQETQYF	TGTGCCAGCAGCTTGGGACTAGCGGCCCAAGAGACCCAGTACTTC
TRBV2	TRBD2	TRBJ2-7	14	.	CASSGSGARYEQYF	TGTGCCAGCAGTGGTAGCGGGGCTCGCTACGAGCAGTACTTC
TRBV30	TRBD2	TRBJ2-1	17	.	CAWAKRWLAATYNEQFF	TGTGCCTGGGCCAAACGTTGGCTAGCGGCAACCTACAATGAGCAGTTCTTC